The TCR beta chain described here comes from a study of PD-L1 blockade in urothelial cancer. Turning to the study itself: Counts from blood samples showed a median of 141,255 T cells. Whole-study results and caveats: Tumor-linked clones in blood grew more by 3 weeks in durable-benefit patients. Sub-median blood TCR clonality before treatment predicted longer survival.

The table came from immunoSEQ multiplex PCR; TCRdb's copy has only in-frame clones and leaves some out. The sample has approximately 45,000 clones; 82% are singletons. The CDR3 covers 13 residues. The V end lost 1 base, the J end lost 1 base, and 3 bases lay between the germline ends. In germline, CDR1 is LNHDA, CDR2 SQIVND (reference sequence). Points on this clone: Antigen specificity is unknown.

Time point in this sample: pretreatment peripheral blood. This sequence was found in a man aged 50-60 years with urothelial cancer. The sample consisted of PBMCs, taken around atezolizumab (anti-PD-L1) treatment. The chain employs TRBV19 and TRBJ2-3, with unresolved D. CDR3 sequence (DNA): TGTGCCAGTAGTATAGGAGGCACAGATACGCAGTATTTT. Amino acids: CASSIGGTDTQYF.